This T cell receptor beta chain stems from a study of T-cell reconstitution after alpha-beta-depleted transplantation in children. The study, taken as a whole, reports: Once a year had passed after transplant, T-cell counts and diversity came mostly from newly produced T cells. It was surviving recipient T cells and thymic progenitors that gave some patients high TCRbeta diversity at day 60.

CDR3 length: 13 residues. Germline V gives CDR1 SGHAT, CDR2 FQNNGV. V dropped 1 base and J dropped 9 bases, with 11 bases sitting between them. Only a few counts were recorded for this clonotype. Antigen specificity is unknown. Unique molecular identifiers were incorporated during preparation of the TCRbeta library. From the PCR reads, TCRdb called clonotypes with MiXCR, one entry per CDR3 protein. The table includes roughly 310,000 distinct CDR3 sequences, around 25% detected once. Specimen: PBMCs, mostly from graft donor cells, collected 180 days after TCRalphabeta/CD19-depleted stem cell transplant. The clonotype originates from a male patient younger than 18 who had a stem cell transplant for acute lymphoblastic leukemia, so the T cells may come from the graft donor. This rearrangement joins TRBV11-2 to TRBJ2-3; TRBD1 or TRBD2 may be the D gene (6 bases each). This CDR3 reads CASSLAIGGTQYF. The DNA of the CDR3 is TGTGCCAGCAGCTTAGCCATCGGGGGCACGCAGTATTTT.